This TCR beta chain emerged from a study of T-cell reconstitution after alpha-beta-depleted transplantation in children. Unique molecular identifiers were used to barcode this TCRbeta library. TCRdb analysed the PCR reads with MiXCR anew, one entry per CDR3 protein. Among some 530,000 distinct CDR3 sequences listed, approximately 12% were seen once. This clonotype came up a few times. The V gene's germline CDR1 is MDHEN and CDR2 SYDVKM. With 6 bases removed from V and 3 bases from J, the gap between germline ends came to 15 bases. The CDR3 consists of 14 residues. J is TRBJ2-7 and V is TRBV28, with D maybe TRBD2 (6 bases). The receptor was derived from a human donor who donated a stem cell graft to a child with combined immunodeficiency. The sequenced sample was PBMCs from the stem cell graft donor, obtained from the stem cell graft. CDR3 sequence: CASSLEAGNYEQYF. In DNA form, the CDR3 reads TGTGCCAGCAGCCTAGAGGCGGGGAACTACGAGCAGTACTTC.